This TCR beta chain comes out of a study of beta chain features in type 1 diabetes. The wider study: Cells sorted and examined across all samples totaled roughly 100,000,000.

cDNA synthesis used the whole RNA isolate, giving expressed TCRB sequences. TCRdb's copy holds only in-frame clones and misses some; the assay was immunoSEQ multiplex PCR. The sample yields a few hundred thousand clones, roughly 13% seen once. Broader study findings: Cells that show high TCR expression could be over-represented by cDNA sequencing.

With respect to this clone: Its antigen is currently unknown.

The CDR3 covers 11 residues. Germline V gene data show CDR1 as LNHDA and CDR2 as SQIVND (reference sequence). The V and J ends lost 4 bases and 9 bases respectively, with 7 bases between them. The gene calls are TRBV19 and TRBJ2-4, with a weak D call TRBD1 (5 bases). The TCR originated in a man under 40 in good health. Material for sequencing was naive CD4+ T cells from blood. The CDR3 sequence is CASSNRFIQYF. CDR3 sequence (DNA): TGTGCCAGTAGTAACAGGTTCATTCAGTACTTC.